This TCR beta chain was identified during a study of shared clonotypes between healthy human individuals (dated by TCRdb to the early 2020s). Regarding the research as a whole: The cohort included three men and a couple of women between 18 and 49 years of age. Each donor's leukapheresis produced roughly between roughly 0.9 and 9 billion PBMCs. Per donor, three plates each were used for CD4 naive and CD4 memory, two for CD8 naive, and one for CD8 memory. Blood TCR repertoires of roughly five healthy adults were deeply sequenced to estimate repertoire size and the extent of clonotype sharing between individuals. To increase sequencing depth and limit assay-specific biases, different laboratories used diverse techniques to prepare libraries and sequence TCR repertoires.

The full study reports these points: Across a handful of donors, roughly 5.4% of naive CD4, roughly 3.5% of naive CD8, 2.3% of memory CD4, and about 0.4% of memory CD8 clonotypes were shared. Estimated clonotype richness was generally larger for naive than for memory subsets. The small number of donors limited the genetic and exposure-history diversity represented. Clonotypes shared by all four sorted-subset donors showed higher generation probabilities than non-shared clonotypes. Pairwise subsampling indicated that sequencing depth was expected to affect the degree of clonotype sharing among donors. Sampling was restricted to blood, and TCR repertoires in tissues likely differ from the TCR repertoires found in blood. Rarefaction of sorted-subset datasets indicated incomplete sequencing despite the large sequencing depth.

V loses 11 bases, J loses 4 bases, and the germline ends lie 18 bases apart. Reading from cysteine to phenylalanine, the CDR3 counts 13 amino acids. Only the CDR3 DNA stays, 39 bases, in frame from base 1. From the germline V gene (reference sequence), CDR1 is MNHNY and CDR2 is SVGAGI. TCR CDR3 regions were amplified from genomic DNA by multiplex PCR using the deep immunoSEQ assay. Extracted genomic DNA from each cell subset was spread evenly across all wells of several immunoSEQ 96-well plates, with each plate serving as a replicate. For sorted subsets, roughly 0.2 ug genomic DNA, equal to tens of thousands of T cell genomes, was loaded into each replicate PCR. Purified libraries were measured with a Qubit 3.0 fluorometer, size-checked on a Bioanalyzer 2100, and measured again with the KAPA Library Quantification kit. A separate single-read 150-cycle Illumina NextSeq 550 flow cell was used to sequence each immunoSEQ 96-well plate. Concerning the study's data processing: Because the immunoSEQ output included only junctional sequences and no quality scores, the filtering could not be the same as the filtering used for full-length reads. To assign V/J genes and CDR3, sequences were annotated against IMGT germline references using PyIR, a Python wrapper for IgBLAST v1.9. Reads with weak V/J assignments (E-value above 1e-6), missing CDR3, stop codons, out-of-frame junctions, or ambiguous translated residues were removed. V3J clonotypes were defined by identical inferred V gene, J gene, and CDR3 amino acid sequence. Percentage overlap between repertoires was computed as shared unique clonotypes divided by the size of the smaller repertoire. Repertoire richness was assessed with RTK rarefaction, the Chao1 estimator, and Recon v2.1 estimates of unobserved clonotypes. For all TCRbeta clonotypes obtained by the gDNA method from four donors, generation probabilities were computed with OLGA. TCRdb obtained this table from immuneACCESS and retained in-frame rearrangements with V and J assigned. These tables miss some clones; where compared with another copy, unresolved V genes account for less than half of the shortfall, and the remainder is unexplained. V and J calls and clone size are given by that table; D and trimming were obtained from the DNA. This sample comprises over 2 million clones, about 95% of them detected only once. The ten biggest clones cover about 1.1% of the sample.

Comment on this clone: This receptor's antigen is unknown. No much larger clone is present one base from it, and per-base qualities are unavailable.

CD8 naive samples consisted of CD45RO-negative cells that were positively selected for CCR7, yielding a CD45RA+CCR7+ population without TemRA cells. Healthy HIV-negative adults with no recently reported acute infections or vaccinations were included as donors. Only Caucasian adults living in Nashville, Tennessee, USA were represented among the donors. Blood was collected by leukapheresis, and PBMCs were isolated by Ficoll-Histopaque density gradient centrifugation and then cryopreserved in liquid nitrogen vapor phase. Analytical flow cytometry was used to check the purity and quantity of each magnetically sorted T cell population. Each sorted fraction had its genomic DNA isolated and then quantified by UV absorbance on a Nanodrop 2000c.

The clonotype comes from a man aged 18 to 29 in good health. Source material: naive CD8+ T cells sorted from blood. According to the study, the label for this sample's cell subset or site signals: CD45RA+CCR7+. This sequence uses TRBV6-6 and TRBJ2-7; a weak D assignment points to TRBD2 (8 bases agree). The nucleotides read TGTGCCGCCAGGGACAGCGGGGGATACGAGCAGTACTTC. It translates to CAARDSGGYEQYF.